This T cell receptor (beta chain) was documented in a study of OX40 agonist ivuxolimab in advanced cancers. Study-wide points: Averaged across samples, CD8+ T cells carried more expanded clones than CD4+ did.

Germline V gene lookup returns CDR1 SGHNT and CDR2 YYREEE (reference sequence). V dropped 0 bases and J dropped 5; count of bases not matched to a gene: 4. The CDR3 covers 15 residues. Here immunoSEQ multiplex PCR was the method, and the copy in TCRdb shows in-frame clones only, minus some. The sample lists 55,000 to 65,000 clones, approximately 81% seen once, with over 3.5% in the top ten. For this clone: The antigen is undetermined.

This specimen was CD4+ or CD8+ T cells sorted from blood, taken in a trial of the OX40 agonist ivuxolimab. This clonotype originated in an adult with an advanced solid tumor such as melanoma, head and neck, liver or kidney cancer. The chain has TRBV5-4 and TRBJ2-5, with 10 bases aligning to TRBD1. CDR3 loop: CASSLEGQGRETQYF. The CDR3, as DNA: TGTGCCAGCAGCTTGGAGGGACAGGGGCGCGAGACCCAGTACTTC.